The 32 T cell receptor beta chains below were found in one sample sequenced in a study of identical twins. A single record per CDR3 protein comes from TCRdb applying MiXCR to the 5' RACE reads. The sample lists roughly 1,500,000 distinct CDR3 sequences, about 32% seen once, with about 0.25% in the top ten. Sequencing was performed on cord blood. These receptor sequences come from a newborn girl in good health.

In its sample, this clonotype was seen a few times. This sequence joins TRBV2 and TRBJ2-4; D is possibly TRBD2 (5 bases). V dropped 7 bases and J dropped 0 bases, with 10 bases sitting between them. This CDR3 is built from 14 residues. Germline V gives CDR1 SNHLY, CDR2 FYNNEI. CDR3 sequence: CASKGVIAKNIQYF. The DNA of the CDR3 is TGTGCCAGCAAGGGAGTCATAGCCAAAAACATTCAGTACTTC.

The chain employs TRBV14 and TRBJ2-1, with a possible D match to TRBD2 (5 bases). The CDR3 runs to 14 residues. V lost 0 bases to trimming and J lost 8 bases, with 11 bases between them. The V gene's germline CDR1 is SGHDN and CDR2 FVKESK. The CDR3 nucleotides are TGTGCCAGCAGCCAAGATCGGGTAGCGTATGAGCAGTTCTTC. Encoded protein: CASSQDRVAYEQFF. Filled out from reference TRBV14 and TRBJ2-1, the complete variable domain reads EAGVTQFPSHSVIEKGQTVTLRCDPISGHDNLYWYRRVMGKEIKFLLHFVKESKQDESGMPNNRFLAERTGGTYSTLKVQPAELEDSGVYFCASSQDRVAYEQFFGPGTRLTVL.

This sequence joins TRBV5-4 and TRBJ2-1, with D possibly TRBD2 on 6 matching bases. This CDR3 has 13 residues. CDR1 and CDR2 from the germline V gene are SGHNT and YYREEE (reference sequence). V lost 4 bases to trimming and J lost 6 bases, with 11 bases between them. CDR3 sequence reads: CASSTDYSNEQFF. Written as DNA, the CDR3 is TGTGCCAGCAGCACGGACTACTCCAATGAGCAGTTCTTC.

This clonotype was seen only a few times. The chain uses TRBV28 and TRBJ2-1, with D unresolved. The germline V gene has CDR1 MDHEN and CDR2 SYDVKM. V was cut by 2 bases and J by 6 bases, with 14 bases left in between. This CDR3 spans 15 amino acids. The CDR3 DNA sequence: TGTGCCAGCAGTTTAAACCCCTGGTCGGTCAATGAGCAGTTCTTC. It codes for CASSLNPWSVNEQFF. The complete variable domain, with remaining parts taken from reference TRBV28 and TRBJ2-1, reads DVKVTQSSRYLVKRTGEKVFLECVQDMDHENMFWYRQDPGLGLRLIYFSYDVKMKEKGDIPEGYSVSREKKERFSLILESASTNQTSMYLCASSLNPWSVNEQFFGPGTRLTVL.

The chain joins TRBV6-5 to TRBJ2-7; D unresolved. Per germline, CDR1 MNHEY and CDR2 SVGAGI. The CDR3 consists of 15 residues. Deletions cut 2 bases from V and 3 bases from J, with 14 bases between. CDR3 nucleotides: TGTGCCAGCAGTTACGGAGACTCAATCCTCTACGAGCAGTACTTC. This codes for CASSYGDSILYEQYF.

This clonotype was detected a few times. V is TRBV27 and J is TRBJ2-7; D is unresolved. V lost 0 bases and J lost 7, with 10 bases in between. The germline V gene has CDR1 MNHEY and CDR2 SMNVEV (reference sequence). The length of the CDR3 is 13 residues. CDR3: CASSLSVLGEQYF. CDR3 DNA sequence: TGTGCCAGCAGTTTATCGGTTTTGGGGGAGCAGTACTTC.

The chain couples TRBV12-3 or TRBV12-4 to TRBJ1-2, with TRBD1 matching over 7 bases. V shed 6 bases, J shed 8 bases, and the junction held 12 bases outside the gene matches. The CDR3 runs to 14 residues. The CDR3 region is CASSPVRDRAGYTF. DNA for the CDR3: TGTGCCAGCAGCCCCGTTCGAGACAGGGCCGGCTACACCTTC.

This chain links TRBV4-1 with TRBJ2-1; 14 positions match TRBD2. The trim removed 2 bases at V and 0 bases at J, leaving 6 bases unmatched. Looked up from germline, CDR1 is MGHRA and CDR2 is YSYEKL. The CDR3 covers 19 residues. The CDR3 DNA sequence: TGCGCCAGCAGCCAACTTGGACTAGCGGGAGGACCCTCCTACAATGAGCAGTTCTTC. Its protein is CASSQLGLAGGPSYNEQFF.

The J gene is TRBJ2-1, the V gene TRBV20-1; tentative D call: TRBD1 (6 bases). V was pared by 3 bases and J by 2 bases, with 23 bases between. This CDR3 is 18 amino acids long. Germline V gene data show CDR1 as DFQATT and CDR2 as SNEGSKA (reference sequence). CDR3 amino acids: CSASRGRDWAPTYNEQFF. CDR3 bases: TGCAGTGCTAGCAGGGGTCGGGATTGGGCCCCAACCTACAATGAGCAGTTCTTC.

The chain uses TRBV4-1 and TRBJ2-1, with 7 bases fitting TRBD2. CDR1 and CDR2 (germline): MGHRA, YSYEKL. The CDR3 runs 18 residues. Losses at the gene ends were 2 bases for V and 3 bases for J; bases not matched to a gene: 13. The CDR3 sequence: CASSQSQAGLVVYNEQFF. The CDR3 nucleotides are TGCGCCAGCAGCCAAAGCCAAGCCGGACTAGTCGTCTACAATGAGCAGTTCTTC.

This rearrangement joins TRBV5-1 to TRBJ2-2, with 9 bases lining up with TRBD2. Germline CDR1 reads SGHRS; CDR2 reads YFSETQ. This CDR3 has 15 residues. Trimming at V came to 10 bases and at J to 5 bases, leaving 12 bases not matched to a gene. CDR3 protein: CAGTIPGLATGELFF. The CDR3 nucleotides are TGCGCCGGCACCATCCCGGGACTAGCTACCGGGGAGCTGTTTTTT.

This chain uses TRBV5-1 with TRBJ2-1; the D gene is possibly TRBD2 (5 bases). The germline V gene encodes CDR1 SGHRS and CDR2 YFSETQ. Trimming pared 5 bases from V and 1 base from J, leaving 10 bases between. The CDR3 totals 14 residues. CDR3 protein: CASSRGHSYNEQFF. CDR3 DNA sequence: TGCGCCAGCAGTCGGGGTCATTCCTACAATGAGCAGTTCTTC.

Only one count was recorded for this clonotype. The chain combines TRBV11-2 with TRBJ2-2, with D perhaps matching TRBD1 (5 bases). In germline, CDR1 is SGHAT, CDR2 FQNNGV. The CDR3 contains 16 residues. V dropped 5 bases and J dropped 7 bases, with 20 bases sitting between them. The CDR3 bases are TGTGCCAGCAGCCCCCGGCAGACCGGTAGGGGCGGGGAGCTGTTTTTT. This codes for CASSPRQTGRGGELFF.

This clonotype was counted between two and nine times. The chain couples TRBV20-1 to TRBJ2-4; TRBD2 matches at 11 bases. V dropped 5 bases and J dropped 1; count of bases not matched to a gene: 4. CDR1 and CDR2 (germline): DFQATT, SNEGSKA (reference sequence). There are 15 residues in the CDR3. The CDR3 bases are TGCAGTGCTTCCATAGCGGGGGGGGCCAAAAACATTCAGTACTTC. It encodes CSASIAGGAKNIQYF.

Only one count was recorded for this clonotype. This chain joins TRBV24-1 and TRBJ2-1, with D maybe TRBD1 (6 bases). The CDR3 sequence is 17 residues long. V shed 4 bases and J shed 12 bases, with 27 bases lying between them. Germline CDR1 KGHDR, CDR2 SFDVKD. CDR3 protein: CATSESGDRTSGEGQFF. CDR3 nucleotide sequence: TGTGCCACCAGTGAGTCAGGGGACCGGACCTCTGGGGAAGGGCAGTTCTTC.

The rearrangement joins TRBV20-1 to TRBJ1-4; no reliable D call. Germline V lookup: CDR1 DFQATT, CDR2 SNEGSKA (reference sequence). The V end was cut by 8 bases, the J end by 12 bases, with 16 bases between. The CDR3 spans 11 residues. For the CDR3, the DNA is TGCAGTCCAACTCGGGCAGCCCAACTGTTTTTT. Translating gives CSPTRAAQLFF.

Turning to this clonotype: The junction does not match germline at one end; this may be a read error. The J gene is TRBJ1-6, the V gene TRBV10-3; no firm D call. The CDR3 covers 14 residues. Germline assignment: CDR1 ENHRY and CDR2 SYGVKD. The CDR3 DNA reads TGTGCCACCAGTGATTATCCCTATAATTCACCCCTCCACTTT. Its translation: CATSDYPYNSPLHF.

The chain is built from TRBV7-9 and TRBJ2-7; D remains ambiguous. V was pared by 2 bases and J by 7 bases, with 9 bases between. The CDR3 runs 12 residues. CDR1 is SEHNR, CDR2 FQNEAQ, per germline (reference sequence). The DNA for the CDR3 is TGTGCCAGCAGCTTACTCATCCATGAGCAGTACTTC. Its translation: CASSLLIHEQYF.

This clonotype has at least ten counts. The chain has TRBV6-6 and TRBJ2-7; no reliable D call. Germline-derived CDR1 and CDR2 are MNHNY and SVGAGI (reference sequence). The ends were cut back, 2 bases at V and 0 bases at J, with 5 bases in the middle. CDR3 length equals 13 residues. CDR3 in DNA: TGTGCCAGCAGTTACCGCTACTCCTACGAGCAGTACTTC. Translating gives CASSYRYSYEQYF.

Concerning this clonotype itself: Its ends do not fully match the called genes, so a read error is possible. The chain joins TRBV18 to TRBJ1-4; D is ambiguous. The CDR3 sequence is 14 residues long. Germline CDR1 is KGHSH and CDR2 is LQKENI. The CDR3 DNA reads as TGTGCCAGCTCACGGCGGTCAACTAATGAAGAACTGTTTTTT. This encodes CASSRRSTNEELFF.

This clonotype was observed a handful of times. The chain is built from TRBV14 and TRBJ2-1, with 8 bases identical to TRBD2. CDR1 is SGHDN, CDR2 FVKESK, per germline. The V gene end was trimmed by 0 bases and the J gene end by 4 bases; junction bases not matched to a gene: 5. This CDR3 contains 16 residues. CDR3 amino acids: CASSQETGGTYNEQFF. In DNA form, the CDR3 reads TGTGCCAGCAGCCAAGAGACGGGGGGGACATACAATGAGCAGTTCTTC.

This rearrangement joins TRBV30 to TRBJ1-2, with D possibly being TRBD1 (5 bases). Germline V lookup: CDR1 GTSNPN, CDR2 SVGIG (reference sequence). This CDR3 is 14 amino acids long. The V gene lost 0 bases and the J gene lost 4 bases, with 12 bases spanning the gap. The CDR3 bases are TGTGCCTGGAGTGTTCAGGGATATGGCTATGGCTACACCTTC. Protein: CAWSVQGYGYGYTF. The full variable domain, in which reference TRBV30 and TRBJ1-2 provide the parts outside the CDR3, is SQTIHQWPATLVQPVGSPLSLECTVEGTSNPNLYWYRQAAGRGLQLLFYSVGIGQISSEVPQNLSASRPQDRQFILSSKKLLLSDSGFYLCAWSVQGYGYGYTFGSGTRLTVV.

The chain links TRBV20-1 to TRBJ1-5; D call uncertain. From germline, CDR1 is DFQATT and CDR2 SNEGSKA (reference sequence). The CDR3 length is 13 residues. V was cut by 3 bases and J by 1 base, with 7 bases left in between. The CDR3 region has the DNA TGCAGTGCTAGTGGGTGGAGCAATCAGCCCCAGCATTTT. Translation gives CSASGWSNQPQHF.

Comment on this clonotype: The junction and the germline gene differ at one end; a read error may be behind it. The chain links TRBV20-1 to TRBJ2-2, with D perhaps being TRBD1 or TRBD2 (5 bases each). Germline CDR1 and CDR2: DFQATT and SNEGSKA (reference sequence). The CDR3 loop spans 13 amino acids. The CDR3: CSARDQGAGKLFF. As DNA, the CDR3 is TGCAGTGCTAGAGATCAGGGCGCCGGGAAGCTGTTTTTT.

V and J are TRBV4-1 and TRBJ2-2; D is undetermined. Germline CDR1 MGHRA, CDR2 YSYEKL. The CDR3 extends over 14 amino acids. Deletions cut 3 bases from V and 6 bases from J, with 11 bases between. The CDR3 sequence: CASSHYGPPGELFF. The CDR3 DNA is TGCGCCAGCAGCCACTATGGCCCACCCGGGGAGCTGTTTTTT.

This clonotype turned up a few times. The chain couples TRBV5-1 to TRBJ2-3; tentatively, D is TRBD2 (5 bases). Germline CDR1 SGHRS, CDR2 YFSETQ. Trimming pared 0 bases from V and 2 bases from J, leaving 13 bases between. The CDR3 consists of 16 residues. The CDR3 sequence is CASSLASLAITDTQYF. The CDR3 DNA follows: TGCGCCAGCAGCTTGGCCAGTTTAGCGATCACAGATACGCAGTATTTT.

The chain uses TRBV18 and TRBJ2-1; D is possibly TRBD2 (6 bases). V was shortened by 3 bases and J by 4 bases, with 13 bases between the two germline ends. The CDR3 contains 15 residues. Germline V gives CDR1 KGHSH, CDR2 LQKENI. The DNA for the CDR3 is TGTGCCAGCTCACCGCTAGCGACCCCTTACAATGAGCAGTTCTTC. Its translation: CASSPLATPYNEQFF.

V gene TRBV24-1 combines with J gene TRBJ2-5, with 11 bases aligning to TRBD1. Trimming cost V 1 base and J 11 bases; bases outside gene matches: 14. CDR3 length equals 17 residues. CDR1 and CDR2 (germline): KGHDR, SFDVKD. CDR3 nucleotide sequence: TGTGCCACCAGTGATTTTACCGGGACAGGGGGAAACAATGAGCAGTACTTC. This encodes CATSDFTGTGGNNEQYF.

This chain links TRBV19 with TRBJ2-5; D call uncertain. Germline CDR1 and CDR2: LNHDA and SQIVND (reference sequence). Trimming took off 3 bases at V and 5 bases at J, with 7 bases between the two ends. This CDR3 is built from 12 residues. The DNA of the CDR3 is TGTGCCAGTAGTATGGGTGGGGAGACCCAGTACTTC. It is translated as CASSMGGETQYF.

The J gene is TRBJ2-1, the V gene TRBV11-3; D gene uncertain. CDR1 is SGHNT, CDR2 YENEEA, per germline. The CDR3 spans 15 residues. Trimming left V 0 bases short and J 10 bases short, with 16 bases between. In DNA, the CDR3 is TGTGCCAGCAGCTTAGATCTGGCTAGTTGGCGCGAGCAGTTCTTC. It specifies CASSLDLASWREQFF. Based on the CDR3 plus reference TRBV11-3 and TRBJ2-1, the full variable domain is EAGVVQSPRYKIIEKKQPVAFWCNPISGHNTLYWYLQNLGQGPELLIRYENEEAVDDSQLPKDRFSAERLKGVDSTLKIQPAELGDSAVYLCASSLDLASWREQFFGPGTRLTVL.

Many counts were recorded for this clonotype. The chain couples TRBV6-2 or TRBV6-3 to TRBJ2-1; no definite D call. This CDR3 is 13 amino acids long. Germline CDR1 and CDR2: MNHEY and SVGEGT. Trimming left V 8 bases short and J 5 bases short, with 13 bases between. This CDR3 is CASRTTTDNEQFF. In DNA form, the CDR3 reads TGTGCCAGCCGGACCACGACTGACAATGAGCAGTTCTTC.

As DNA, the CDR3 is TGTGCCAGCAGCTTCCCGAGACTAGCGGGCAACTCCTACAATGAGCAGTTCTTC. Translated: CASSFPRLAGNSYNEQFF. The chain combines TRBV11-2 with TRBJ2-1; the match to TRBD2 covers 10 bases. The CDR3 sequence is 18 residues long. Germline lookup yields CDR1 SGHAT and CDR2 FQNNGV. V lost 3 bases, J lost 0 bases, and 8 bases stayed unmatched. Filled out from reference TRBV11-2 and TRBJ2-1, the complete variable domain reads EAGVAQSPRYKIIEKRQSVAFWCNPISGHATLYWYQQILGQGPKLLIQFQNNGVVDDSQLPKDRFSAERLKGVDSTLKIQPAKLEDSAVYLCASSFPRLAGNSYNEQFFGPGTRLTVL.